This TCR beta chain was sequenced in a study of identical twins. With template switching, a universal primer site was added, and the cDNA carried unique molecular identifiers. TCRdb independently ran MiXCR on the 5' RACE reads; one entry per CDR3 protein. The sample records 460,000 or so distinct CDR3 sequences, approximately 14% being singletons. The germline V gene has CDR1 LGHNA and CDR2 YNFKEQ. V lost 3 bases to trimming and J lost 2 bases, with 11 bases between them. The CDR3 totals 14 residues. These data are also associated with another study on yellow fever vaccine responses in identical twins. This second study says: Reports say the vaccine T cell response in twins looked partly convergent and partly personalized.

The gene calls are TRBV4-2 and TRBJ2-7; D ambiguous. The sequencing sample was made of CD4+ T cells sorted from blood. This TCR came from a young woman in good health. Here the CDR3 DNA reads TGTGCCAGCAGCCATGGCGCGAAAGCCTACGAGCAGTACTTC. It yields the protein CASSHGAKAYEQYF.